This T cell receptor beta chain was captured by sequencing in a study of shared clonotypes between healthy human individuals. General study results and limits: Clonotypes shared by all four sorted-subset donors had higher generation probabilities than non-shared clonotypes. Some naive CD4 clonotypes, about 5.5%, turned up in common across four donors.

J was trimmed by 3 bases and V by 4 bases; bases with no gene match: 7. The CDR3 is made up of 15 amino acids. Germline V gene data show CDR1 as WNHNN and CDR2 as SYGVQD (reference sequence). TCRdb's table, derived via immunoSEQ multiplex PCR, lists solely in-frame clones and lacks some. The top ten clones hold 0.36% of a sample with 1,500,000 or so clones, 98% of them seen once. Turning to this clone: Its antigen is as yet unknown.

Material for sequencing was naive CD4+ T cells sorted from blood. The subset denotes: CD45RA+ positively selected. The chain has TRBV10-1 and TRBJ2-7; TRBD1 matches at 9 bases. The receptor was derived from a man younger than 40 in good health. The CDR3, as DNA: TGCGCCAGCAGTGGGCTGGACAGGGGAAGCTACGAGCAGTACTTC. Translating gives CASSGLDRGSYEQYF.